This T cell receptor beta chain was recorded in a study of memory CD4+ T cells and cytomegalovirus serostatus. About the study: This sample comes from healthy Belgian adults, under 10 CMV seropositive, around 26 seronegative.

Authors' methods: After removing out-of-frame reads, over 2 million distinct TCRbeta sequences remained. Sequencing used immunoSEQ multiplex PCR; TCRdb keeps in-frame clones, though not all of them. V and J calls and clone size are those listed in that table; D and trimming were worked out from the DNA. Here the sample spans around 60,000 clones, over 60% being singletons. Single viable CD3+CD4+CD8-CD45RO+ cells were sorted as the memory CD4+ T cells. This clone was seen a handful of times. The germline gives CDR1 LNHNV, CDR2 YYDKDF (reference sequence). This CDR3 spans 14 amino acids. Trimming took 5 bases from V and 0 from J; bases not matched to a gene: 3.

The sequencing input was memory CD4+ T cells from blood. V usage is TRBV15 and J usage is TRBJ1-1; 7 bases agree with TRBD1. This receptor was identified in an adult in good health and CMV-seronegative. CDR3 nucleotide sequence: TGTGCCACCAGCGGACAGGCATTGAACACTGAAGCTTTCTTT. Translation gives CATSGQALNTEAFF.